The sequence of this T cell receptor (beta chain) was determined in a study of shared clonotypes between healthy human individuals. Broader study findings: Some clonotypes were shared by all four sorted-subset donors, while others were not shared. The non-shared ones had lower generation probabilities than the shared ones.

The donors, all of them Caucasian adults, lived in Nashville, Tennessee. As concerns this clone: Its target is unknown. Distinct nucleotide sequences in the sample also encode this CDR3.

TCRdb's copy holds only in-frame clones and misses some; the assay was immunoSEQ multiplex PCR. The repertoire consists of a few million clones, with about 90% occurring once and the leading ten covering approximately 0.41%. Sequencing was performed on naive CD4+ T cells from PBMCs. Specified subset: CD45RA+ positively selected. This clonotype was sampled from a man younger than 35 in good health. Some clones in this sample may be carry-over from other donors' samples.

As DNA, the CDR3 is TGTGCCAGCAGCCCCCTAGGGAGCTCCTACAATGAGCAGTTCTTC. This codes for CASSPLGSSYNEQFF. J is TRBJ2-1 and V is TRBV7-9, with D maybe TRBD2 (5 bases). The CDR3 extends over 15 amino acids. Trimming stripped 5 bases from V and 0 bases from J, with 11 bases between. CDR1 is SEHNR, CDR2 FQNEAQ, per germline (reference sequence).